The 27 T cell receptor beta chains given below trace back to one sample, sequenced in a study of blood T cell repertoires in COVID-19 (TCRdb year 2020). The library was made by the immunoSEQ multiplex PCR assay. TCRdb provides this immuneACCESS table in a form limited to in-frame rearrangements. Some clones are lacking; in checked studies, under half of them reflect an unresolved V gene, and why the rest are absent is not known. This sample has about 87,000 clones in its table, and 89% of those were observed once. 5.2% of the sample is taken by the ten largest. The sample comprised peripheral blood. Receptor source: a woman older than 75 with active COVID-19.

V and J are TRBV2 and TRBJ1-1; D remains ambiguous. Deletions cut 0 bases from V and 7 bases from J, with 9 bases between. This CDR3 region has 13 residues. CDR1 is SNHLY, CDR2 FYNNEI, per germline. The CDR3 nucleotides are TGTGCCAGCAGTGAAGCGCTTCGCGGTGAAGCTTTCTTT. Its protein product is CASSEALRGEAFF. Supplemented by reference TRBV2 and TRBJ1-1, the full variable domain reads EPEVTQTPSHQVTQMGQEVILRCVPISNHLYFYWYRQILGQKVEFLVSFYNNEISEKSEIFDDQFSVERPDGSNFTLKIRSTKLEDSAMYFCASSEALRGEAFFGQGTRLTVV.

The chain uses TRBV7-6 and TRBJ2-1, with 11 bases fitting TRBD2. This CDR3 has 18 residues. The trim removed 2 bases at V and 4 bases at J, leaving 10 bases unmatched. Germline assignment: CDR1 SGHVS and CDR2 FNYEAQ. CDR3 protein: CASSLPGGGLAAYNEQFF. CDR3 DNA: TGTGCCAGCAGCTTACCCGGGGGGGGACTAGCGGCATACAATGAGCAGTTCTTC.

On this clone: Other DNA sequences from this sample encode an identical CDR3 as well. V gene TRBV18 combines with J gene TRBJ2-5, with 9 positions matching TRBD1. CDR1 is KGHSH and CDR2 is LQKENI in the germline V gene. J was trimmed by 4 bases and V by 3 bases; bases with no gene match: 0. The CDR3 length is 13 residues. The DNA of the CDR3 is TGTGCCAGCTCACCGGACAGGGGAGAGACCCAGTACTTC. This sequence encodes CASSPDRGETQYF.

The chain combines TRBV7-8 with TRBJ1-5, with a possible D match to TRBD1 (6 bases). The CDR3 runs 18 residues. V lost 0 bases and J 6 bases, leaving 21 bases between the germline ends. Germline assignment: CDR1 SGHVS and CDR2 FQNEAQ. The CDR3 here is CASSLAGALGRIGQPQHF. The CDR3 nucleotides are TGTGCCAGCAGCTTAGCGGGGGCCTTAGGGAGAATCGGTCAGCCCCAGCATTTT.

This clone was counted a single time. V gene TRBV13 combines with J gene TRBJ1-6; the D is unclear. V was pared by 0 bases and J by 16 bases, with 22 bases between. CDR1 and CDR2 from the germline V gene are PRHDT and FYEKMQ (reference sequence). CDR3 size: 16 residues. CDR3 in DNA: TGTGCCAGCAGCTTAGGCGGGAAACGGGCGGCTCTTCGACTCCACTTT. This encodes CASSLGGKRAALRLHF.

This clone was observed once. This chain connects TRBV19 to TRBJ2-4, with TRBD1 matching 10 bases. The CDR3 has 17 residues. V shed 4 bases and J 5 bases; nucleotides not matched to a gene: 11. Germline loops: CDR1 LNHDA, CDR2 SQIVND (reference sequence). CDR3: CASSTLRTGGRENIQYF. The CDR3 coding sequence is TGTGCCAGTAGTACCCTTAGGACAGGGGGACGGGAAAACATTCAGTACTTC. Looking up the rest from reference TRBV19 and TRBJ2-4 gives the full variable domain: DGGITQSPKYLFRKEGQNVTLSCEQNLNHDAMYWYRQDPGQGLRLIYYSQIVNDFQKGDIAEGYSVSREKKESFPLTVTSAQKNPTAFYLCASSTLRTGGRENIQYFGAGTRLSVL.

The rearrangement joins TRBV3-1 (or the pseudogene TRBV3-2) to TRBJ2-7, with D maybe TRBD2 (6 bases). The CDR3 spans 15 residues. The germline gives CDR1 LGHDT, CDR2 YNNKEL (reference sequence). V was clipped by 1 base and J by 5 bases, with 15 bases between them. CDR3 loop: CASSQGFLAKDEQYF. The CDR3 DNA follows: TGTGCCAGCAGCCAAGGGTTCCTAGCGAAAGACGAGCAGTACTTC.

The CDR3 here is CASSFRGQVFSYEQYF. The CDR3 DNA follows: TGTGCCAGCAGTTTTAGGGGACAGGTTTTCTCCTACGAGCAGTACTTC. This chain joins TRBV7-2 and TRBJ2-7; TRBD1 matches 8 bases. The CDR3 contains 16 residues. Losses at the gene ends were 6 bases for V and 0 bases for J; bases not matched to a gene: 10. In germline, CDR1 is SGHTA, CDR2 FQGNSA.

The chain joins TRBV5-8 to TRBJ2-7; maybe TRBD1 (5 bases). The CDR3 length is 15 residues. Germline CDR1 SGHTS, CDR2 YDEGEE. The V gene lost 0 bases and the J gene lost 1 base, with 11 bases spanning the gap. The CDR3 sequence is CASSLAQGGSYEQYF. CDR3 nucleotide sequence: TGTGCCAGCAGCTTGGCGCAGGGTGGGTCCTACGAGCAGTACTTC.

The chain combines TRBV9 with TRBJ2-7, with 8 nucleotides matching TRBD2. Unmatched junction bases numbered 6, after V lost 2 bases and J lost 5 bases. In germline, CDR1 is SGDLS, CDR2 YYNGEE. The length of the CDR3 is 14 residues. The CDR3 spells CASSVEAGDHEQYF. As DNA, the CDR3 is TGTGCCAGCAGCGTGGAAGCGGGAGATCACGAGCAGTACTTC.

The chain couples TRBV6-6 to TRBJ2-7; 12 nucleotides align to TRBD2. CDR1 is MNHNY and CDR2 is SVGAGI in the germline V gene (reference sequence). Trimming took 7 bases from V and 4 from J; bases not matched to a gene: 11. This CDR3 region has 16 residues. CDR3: CASTKTSGRFAYEQYF. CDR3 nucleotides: TGTGCCAGCACTAAGACTAGCGGGAGATTCGCTTACGAGCAGTACTTC.

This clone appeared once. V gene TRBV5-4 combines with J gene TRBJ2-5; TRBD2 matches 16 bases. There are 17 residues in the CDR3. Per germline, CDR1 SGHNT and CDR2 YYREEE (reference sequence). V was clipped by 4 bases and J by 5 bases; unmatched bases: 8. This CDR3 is CASSPGTSGRAGETQYF. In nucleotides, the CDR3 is TGTGCCAGCAGCCCCGGGACTAGCGGGAGGGCCGGTGAGACCCAGTACTTC.

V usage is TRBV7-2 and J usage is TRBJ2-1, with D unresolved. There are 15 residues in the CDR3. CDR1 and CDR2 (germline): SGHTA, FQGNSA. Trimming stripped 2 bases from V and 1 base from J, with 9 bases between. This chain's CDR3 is CASSLMPGSYNEQFF. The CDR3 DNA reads TGTGCCAGCAGCTTAATGCCGGGTTCCTACAATGAGCAGTTCTTC.

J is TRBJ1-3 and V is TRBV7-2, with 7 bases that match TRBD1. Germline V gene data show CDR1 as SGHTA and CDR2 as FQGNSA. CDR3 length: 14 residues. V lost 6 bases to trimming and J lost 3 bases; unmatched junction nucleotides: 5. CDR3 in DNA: TGTGCCAGCAGTTCCTACAGGGGTGGAAACACCATATATTTT. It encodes CASSSYRGGNTIYF.

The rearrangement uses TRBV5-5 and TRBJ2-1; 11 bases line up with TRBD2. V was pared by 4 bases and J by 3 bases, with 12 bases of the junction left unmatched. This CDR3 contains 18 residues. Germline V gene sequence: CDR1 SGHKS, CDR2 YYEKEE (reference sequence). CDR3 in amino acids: CASSRLSLAGGGYNEQFF. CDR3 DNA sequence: TGTGCCAGCAGCCGCCTGTCTCTAGCGGGAGGTGGCTACAATGAGCAGTTCTTC.

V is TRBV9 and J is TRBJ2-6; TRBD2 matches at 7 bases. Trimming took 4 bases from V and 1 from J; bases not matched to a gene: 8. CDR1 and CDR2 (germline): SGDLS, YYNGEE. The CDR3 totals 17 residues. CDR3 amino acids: CASSPRTRASGANVLTF. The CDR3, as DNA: TGTGCCAGCAGCCCCCGGACTAGAGCGTCTGGGGCCAACGTCCTGACTTTC.

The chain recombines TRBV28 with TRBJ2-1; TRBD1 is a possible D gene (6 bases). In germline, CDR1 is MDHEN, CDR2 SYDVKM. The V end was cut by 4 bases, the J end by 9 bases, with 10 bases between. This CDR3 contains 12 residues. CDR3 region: CASSSQGFEQFF. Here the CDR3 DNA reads TGTGCCAGCAGTTCACAGGGTTTTGAGCAGTTCTTC.

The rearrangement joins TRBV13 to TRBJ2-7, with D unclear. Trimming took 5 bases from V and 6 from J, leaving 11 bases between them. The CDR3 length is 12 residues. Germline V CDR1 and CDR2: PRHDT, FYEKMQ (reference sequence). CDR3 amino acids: CASSPMRGEQYF. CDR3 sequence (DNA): TGTGCCAGCAGCCCGATGCGCGGCGAGCAGTACTTC.

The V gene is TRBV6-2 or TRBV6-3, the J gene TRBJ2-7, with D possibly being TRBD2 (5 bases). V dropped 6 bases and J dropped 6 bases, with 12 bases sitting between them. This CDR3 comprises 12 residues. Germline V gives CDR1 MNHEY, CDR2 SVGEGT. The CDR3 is CASSFSRGEQYF. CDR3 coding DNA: TGTGCCAGCAGCTTCTCTCGGGGCGAGCAGTACTTC.

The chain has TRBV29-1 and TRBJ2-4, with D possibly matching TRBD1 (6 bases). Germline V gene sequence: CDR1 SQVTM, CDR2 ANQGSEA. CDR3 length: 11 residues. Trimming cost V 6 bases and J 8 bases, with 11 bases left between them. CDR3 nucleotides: TGCAGCGTGGGGGCTTCAGACATTCAGTACTTC. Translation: CSVGASDIQYF.

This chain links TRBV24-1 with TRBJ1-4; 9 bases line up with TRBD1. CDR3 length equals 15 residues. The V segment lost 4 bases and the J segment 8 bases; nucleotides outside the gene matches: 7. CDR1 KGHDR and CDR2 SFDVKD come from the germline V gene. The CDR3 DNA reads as TGTGCCACCAGTGACCCAACAGGGGGCAGCGAAAAACTGTTTTTT. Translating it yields CATSDPTGGSEKLFF.

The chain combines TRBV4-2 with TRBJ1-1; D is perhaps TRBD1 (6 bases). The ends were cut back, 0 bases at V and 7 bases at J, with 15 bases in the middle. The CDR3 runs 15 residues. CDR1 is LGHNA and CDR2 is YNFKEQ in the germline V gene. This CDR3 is CASSQEYTGYFEAFF. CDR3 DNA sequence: TGTGCCAGCAGCCAAGAGTACACAGGGTATTTTGAAGCTTTCTTT.

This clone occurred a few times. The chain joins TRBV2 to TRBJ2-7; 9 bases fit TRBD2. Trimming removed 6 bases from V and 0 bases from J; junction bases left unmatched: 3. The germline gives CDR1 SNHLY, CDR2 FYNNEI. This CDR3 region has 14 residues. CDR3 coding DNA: TGTGCCAGCAGGTTTAGCGGGAGCTCCTACGAGCAGTACTTC. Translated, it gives CASRFSGSSYEQYF.

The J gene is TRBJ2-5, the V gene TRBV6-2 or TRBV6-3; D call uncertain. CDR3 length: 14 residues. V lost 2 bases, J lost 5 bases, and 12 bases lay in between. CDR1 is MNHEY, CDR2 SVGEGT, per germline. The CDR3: CASSYLRSGETQYF. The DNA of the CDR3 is TGTGCCAGCAGTTACCTCCGGAGTGGGGAGACCCAGTACTTC.

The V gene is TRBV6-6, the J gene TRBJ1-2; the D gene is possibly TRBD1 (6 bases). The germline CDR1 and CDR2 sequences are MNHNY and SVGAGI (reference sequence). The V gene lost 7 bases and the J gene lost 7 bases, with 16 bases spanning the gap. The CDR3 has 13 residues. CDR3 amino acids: CASNEQGHPGYTF. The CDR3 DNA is TGTGCCAGCAACGAACAGGGCCACCCTGGCTACACCTTC.

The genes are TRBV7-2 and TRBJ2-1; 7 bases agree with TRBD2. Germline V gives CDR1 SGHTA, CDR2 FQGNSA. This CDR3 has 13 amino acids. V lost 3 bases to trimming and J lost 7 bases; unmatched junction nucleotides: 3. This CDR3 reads CASSFGGLNEQFF. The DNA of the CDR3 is TGTGCCAGCAGCTTCGGGGGGTTGAATGAGCAGTTCTTC.

The CDR3 sequence is CASSPSPNTGELFF. As DNA, the CDR3 is TGCGCCAGCAGCCCGAGCCCGAACACCGGGGAGCTGTTTTTT. The V and J genes are TRBV4-1 and TRBJ2-2; D uncertain. This CDR3 region has 14 residues. The V gene lost 4 bases and the J gene lost 0 bases, with 6 bases spanning the gap. Per germline, CDR1 MGHRA and CDR2 YSYEKL.